These 18 T cell receptor beta chains share one sample of origin, sequenced in a study of T-cell reconstitution after alpha-beta-depleted transplantation in children. As it was prepared, the TCRbeta library received unique molecular identifiers. A single record per CDR3 protein comes from TCRdb applying MiXCR to the PCR reads. In the table there are just over 950,000 distinct CDR3 sequences, about 26% of which are singletons. Sample: PBMCs, mostly from graft donor cells, taken 360 days after TCRalphabeta/CD19-depleted stem cell transplant. The receptors shown here come from a boy younger than two who had a stem cell transplant for SCID, so the T cells may come from the graft donor.

This clonotype was seen only a few times. This chain joins TRBV12-3 or TRBV12-4 and TRBJ2-2; D is undetermined. This CDR3 contains 13 residues. The V end lost 8 bases, the J end lost 6 bases, and 13 bases lay between the germline ends. The CDR3 bases are TGTGCCAGCTTCCACGTCCGCCCCGGGGAGCTGTTTTTT. Its protein product is CASFHVRPGELFF.

The V call is TRBV6-5, the J call TRBJ2-2, with a tentative D call TRBD2 (5 bases). The CDR3 sequence is 15 residues long. Germline V gene data show CDR1 as MNHEY and CDR2 as SVGAGI. Trimming removed 3 bases from V and 5 bases from J, with 13 bases in between. The CDR3 loop reads CASSYLRLKTGELFF. The CDR3 DNA reads as TGTGCCAGCAGTTATTTGAGACTAAAGACCGGGGAGCTGTTTTTT.

The V gene is TRBV27, the J gene TRBJ2-1, with D tentatively TRBD1 (6 bases). V dropped 0 bases and J dropped 4 bases, with 13 bases sitting between them. From germline, CDR1 is MNHEY and CDR2 SMNVEV (reference sequence). The CDR3 has 16 residues. The CDR3 loop is CASSLSLTGTYNEQFF. The CDR3 DNA reads as TGTGCCAGCAGTTTATCGTTGACAGGTACATACAATGAGCAGTTCTTC.

The sample holds a few counts of this clonotype. The gene calls are TRBV5-1 and TRBJ2-2; maybe TRBD1 (6 bases). The ends were cut back, 0 bases at V and 5 bases at J, with 11 bases in the middle. The CDR3 is 15 residues long. Germline V gene data show CDR1 as SGHRS and CDR2 as YFSETQ. DNA of the CDR3: TGCGCCAGCAGCTTGGCTTGGCAGGGGACCGGGGAGCTGTTTTTT. The encoded protein is CASSLAWQGTGELFF.

V and J are TRBV15 and TRBJ1-5; D uncertain. Germline lookup yields CDR1 LNHNV and CDR2 YYDKDF (reference sequence). This CDR3 is built from 16 residues. With 0 bases removed from V and 0 bases from J, the gap between germline ends came to 9 bases. In DNA form, the CDR3 reads TGTGCCACCAGCAGAGAAGGGCAGTATAGCAATCAGCCCCAGCATTTT. Encoded protein: CATSREGQYSNQPQHF.

The chain employs TRBV10-3 and TRBJ2-5; D remains ambiguous. Trimming left V 0 bases short and J 0 bases short, with 8 bases between. From germline, CDR1 is ENHRY and CDR2 SYGVKD. This CDR3 contains 15 residues. In nucleotides, the CDR3 is TGTGCCATCAGTGAGTCTCCGGGTCACCAAGAGACCCAGTACTTC. Residues: CAISESPGHQETQYF.

The chain joins TRBV20-1 to TRBJ2-3, with 13 bases aligning to TRBD2. The CDR3 spans 15 residues. Per the germline V gene, CDR1 is DFQATT and CDR2 is SNEGSKA (reference sequence). V lost 4 bases to trimming and J lost 4 bases; unmatched junction nucleotides: 5. The CDR3 coding sequence is TGCAGTGCTACCGGGACTAGCGGGGATGCAGATACGCAGTATTTT. It specifies CSATGTSGDADTQYF.

A few counts support this clonotype. The chain links TRBV29-1 to TRBJ2-5, with a possible D match to TRBD2 (7 bases). The length of the CDR3 is 15 residues. The germline V gene encodes CDR1 SQVTM and CDR2 ANQGSEA. Trimming cost V 7 bases and J 1 base, with 19 bases left between them. Here the CDR3 reads CSGMGGASFQETQYF. The CDR3 bases are TGCAGCGGGATGGGGGGGGCATCCTTCCAAGAGACCCAGTACTTC. The full variable domain, in which reference TRBV29-1 and TRBJ2-5 provide the parts outside the CDR3, is SAVISQKPSRDICQRGTSLTIQCQVDSQVTMMFWYRQQPGQSLTLIATANQGSEATYESGFVIDKFPISRPNLTFSTLTVSNMSPEDSSIYLCSGMGGASFQETQYFGPGTRLLVL.

The V and J genes are TRBV7-9 and TRBJ2-7, with 8 bases that match TRBD1. The CDR3 runs to 16 residues. With V trimmed by 1 base and J by 3 bases, 8 bases remained unmatched. CDR1 is SEHNR and CDR2 is FQNEAQ in the germline V gene (reference sequence). The CDR3 here is CASSLEVIGTGYEQYF. CDR3 sequence (DNA): TGTGCCAGCAGCTTAGAGGTAATCGGGACAGGCTACGAGCAGTACTTC.

The chain combines TRBV20-1 with TRBJ2-5, with 8 bases matching TRBD1. Looked up from germline, CDR1 is DFQATT and CDR2 is SNEGSKA (reference sequence). CDR3 length: 14 residues. V shed 6 bases, J shed 3 bases, and the junction held 9 bases outside the gene matches. The CDR3 reads CSAQITGGKETQYF. The CDR3 nucleotides are TGCAGTGCCCAGATAACAGGGGGAAAAGAGACCCAGTACTTC.

This rearrangement joins TRBV12-3 or TRBV12-4 to TRBJ2-5; the D gene is possibly TRBD1 (6 bases). The CDR3 has 15 amino acids. Deletions cut 3 bases from V and 4 bases from J, with 15 bases between. Written as DNA, the CDR3 is TGTGCCAGCAGTTTCCAGGGGTCATTTCTAGAGACCCAGTACTTC. This codes for CASSFQGSFLETQYF.

This clonotype has a handful of counts. V gene TRBV2 combines with J gene TRBJ2-3; TRBD1 aligns across 7 bases. Germline V gives CDR1 SNHLY, CDR2 FYNNEI. Trimming removed 11 bases from V and 3 bases from J; junction bases left unmatched: 11. The CDR3 has 14 residues. The chain's CDR3 is CASRRDRATDTQYF. The CDR3 coding sequence is TGTGCCTCCCGAAGGGACAGAGCGACAGATACGCAGTATTTT.

The chain uses TRBV12-3 or TRBV12-4 and TRBJ2-5; either TRBD1 or TRBD2 may supply D (6 bases each). The germline V and J ends were trimmed by 7 bases and 5 bases, with 17 bases remaining between them. The length of the CDR3 is 14 residues. This chain's CDR3 is CASTTEGGYETQYF. The CDR3 bases are TGTGCCAGCACCACGGAAGGGGGGTACGAGACCCAGTACTTC.

This chain links TRBV7-2 with TRBJ1-3, with 7 bases aligning to TRBD1. This CDR3 region has 16 residues. With V trimmed by 3 bases and J by 0 bases, 5 bases remained unmatched. The germline gives CDR1 SGHTA, CDR2 FQGNSA. The CDR3 loop is CASSFPRGLSGNTIYF. The CDR3 bases are TGTGCCAGCAGCTTCCCTAGGGGGCTCTCTGGAAACACCATATATTTT.

V usage is TRBV18 and J usage is TRBJ2-1; a possible D gene is TRBD2 (6 bases). V gave up 5 bases and J gave up 9 bases, with 14 bases separating them. The germline V gene has CDR1 KGHSH and CDR2 LQKENI. The CDR3 sequence is 13 residues long. CDR3 bases: TGTGCCAGCTCAACGGAGGGACTGAGTGAGCAGTTCTTC. Residues: CASSTEGLSEQFF. The entire variable domain, with the rest obtained from reference TRBV18 and TRBJ2-1, is as follows: NAGVMQNPRHLVRRRGQEARLRCSPMKGHSHVYWYRQLPEEGLKFMVYLQKENIIDESGMPKERFSAEFPKEGPSILRIQQVVRGDSAAYFCASSTEGLSEQFFGPGTRLTVL.

The gene calls are TRBV7-6 and TRBJ2-3, with 8 bases aligning to TRBD1. The junction had 7 bases not matched to a gene; V was cut back by 6 bases and J by 2 bases. Germline lookup yields CDR1 SGHVS and CDR2 FNYEAQ. The CDR3 loop spans 15 amino acids. CDR3 amino acids: CASSLKTGATDTQYF. The CDR3 bases are TGTGCCAGCAGTCTAAAGACAGGGGCCACAGATACGCAGTATTTT.

Regarding this clonotype: The junction does not match germline at one end; this may be a read error. The chain joins TRBV7-9 to TRBJ1-4; no clear D. Germline CDR1 is SEHNR and CDR2 is FQNEAQ (reference sequence). CDR3 length equals 11 residues. The CDR3: CASSLEKLLIF. CDR3 DNA sequence: TGTGCCAGCAGCTTAGAGAAGCTTCTGATTTTT. Using reference TRBV7-9 and TRBJ1-4 for the parts outside the CDR3, the full variable domain is DTGVSQNPRHKITKRGQNVTFRCDPISEHNRLYWYRQTLGQGPEFLTYFQNEAQLEKSRLLSDRFSAERPKGSFSTLEIQRTEQGDSAMYLCASSLEKLLIFGSGTQLSVL.

This clonotype was recorded a few times. This sequence joins TRBV7-8 and TRBJ2-1; D gene ambiguous. V was clipped by 8 bases and J by 4 bases, with 21 bases between them. CDR3 size: 16 residues. Germline V gene lookup returns CDR1 SGHVS and CDR2 FQNEAQ. The CDR3 reads CASAPPLTPVYNEQFF. In DNA form, the CDR3 reads TGTGCCAGCGCCCCCCCCTTAACACCGGTGTACAATGAGCAGTTCTTC.